Below, 32 T cell receptor beta chains from the same sample are listed, as sequenced in a study of T cell responses to AZD1222 COVID-19 vaccine. Clones were sequenced by immunoSEQ multiplex PCR, and TCRdb holds only the in-frame ones, with some missing. Among 90,000 to 150,000 clones listed, approximately 86% were seen once. This specimen consisted of peripheral blood, obtained on day 0 of AZD1222 vaccination. These receptors all come from an adult in good health.

This clone was observed a single time. The chain has TRBV10-2 and TRBJ1-2, with D tentatively TRBD1 (5 bases). The CDR3 covers 14 residues. V was pared by 0 bases and J by 8 bases, with 13 bases between. Germline V gene lookup returns CDR1 WSHSY and CDR2 SAAADI. CDR3 nucleotide sequence: TGCGCCAGCAGTGAGTCGACGGGGGTAGACGGCTACACCTTC. Protein: CASSESTGVDGYTF.

This chain links TRBV28 with TRBJ1-4; 10 bases line up with TRBD1. The CDR3 extends over 16 amino acids. The V segment lost 6 bases and the J segment 8 bases; nucleotides outside the gene matches: 12. Germline CDR1 reads MDHEN; CDR2 reads SYDVKM. DNA of the CDR3: TGTGCCAGCAGAACCCATAGGGACAGGGGCAGGGAAAAACTGTTTTTT. This sequence encodes CASRTHRDRGREKLFF.

The rearrangement uses TRBV11-3 and TRBJ2-7; possibly TRBD1 or TRBD2 for D (5 bases each). This CDR3 is built from 13 residues. Germline-derived CDR1 and CDR2 are SGHNT and YENEEA. Trimming removed 3 bases at V and 3 bases at J, with 9 bases between. The CDR3 DNA is TGTGCCAGCAGCTTGGGACCTTTCTACGAGCAGTACTTC. Protein sequence: CASSLGPFYEQYF.

This rearrangement joins TRBV2 to TRBJ2-1; tentatively, D is TRBD1 (6 bases). Germline V lookup: CDR1 SNHLY, CDR2 FYNNEI. The CDR3 totals 16 residues. V gave up 5 bases and J gave up 10 bases, with 24 bases separating them. The CDR3 sequence: CASSSGTGSGRGEQFF. CDR3 in DNA: TGTGCCAGCAGTTCCGGAACAGGGTCGGGTCGGGGCGAGCAGTTCTTC. Looking up the rest from reference TRBV2 and TRBJ2-1 gives the full variable domain: EPEVTQTPSHQVTQMGQEVILRCVPISNHLYFYWYRQILGQKVEFLVSFYNNEISEKSEIFDDQFSVERPDGSNFTLKIRSTKLEDSAMYFCASSSGTGSGRGEQFFGPGTRLTVL.

The chain has TRBV5-4 and TRBJ2-1; the D call may be TRBD1 or TRBD2 (6 bases each). Germline loops: CDR1 SGHNT, CDR2 YYREEE (reference sequence). The CDR3 extends over 14 amino acids. Trimming removed 4 bases from V and 6 bases from J, with 14 bases in between. The CDR3: CASSVQGAGNEQFF. CDR3 sequence (DNA): TGTGCCAGCAGCGTACAGGGAGCGGGCAATGAGCAGTTCTTC. Drawing the rest from reference TRBV5-4 and TRBJ2-1, the complete variable domain is ETGVTQSPTHLIKTRGQQVTLRCSSQSGHNTVSWYQQALGQGPQFIFQYYREEENGRGNFPPRFSGLQFPNYSSELNVNALELDDSALYLCASSVQGAGNEQFFGPGTRLTVL.

CDR3 coding DNA: TGTGCCAGCAGCCTAGACAGGTCGAACACCGGGGAGCTGTTTTTT. It codes for CASSLDRSNTGELFF. V and J are TRBV7-3 and TRBJ2-2; maybe TRBD1 (6 bases). The germline V gene encodes CDR1 SGHTA and CDR2 FQGTGA. The CDR3 runs 15 residues. V was shortened by 5 bases and J by 0 bases, with 10 bases between the two germline ends.

The chain combines TRBV5-1 with TRBJ2-7; a weak D match, TRBD2 (6 bases). The CDR3 is 15 amino acids. The germline CDR1 and CDR2 sequences are SGHRS and YFSETQ. Trimming removed 3 bases at V and 2 bases at J, with 15 bases between. The DNA of the CDR3 is TGCGCCAGCAGCTCCAGACTAGATCAAACCTACGAGCAGTACTTC. This gives the protein CASSSRLDQTYEQYF.

The chain uses TRBV15 and TRBJ1-5, with D perhaps TRBD1 (5 bases). The germline V gene has CDR1 LNHNV and CDR2 YYDKDF (reference sequence). This CDR3 spans 14 amino acids. The V end lost 3 bases, the J end lost 1 base, and 7 bases lay between the germline ends. In nucleotides, the CDR3 is TGTGCCACCAGCAGGGGGGTCAGCAATCAGCCCCAGCATTTT. Its translation: CATSRGVSNQPQHF.

The chain employs TRBV11-3 and TRBJ2-3; 8 bases match TRBD2. The ends lost 3 bases at V and 2 bases at J; junction bases unmatched: 4. The germline gives CDR1 SGHNT, CDR2 YENEEA. The CDR3 runs 15 residues. The CDR3 nucleotides are TGTGCCAGCAGCTTCTCGGGAGGGGCCACAGATACGCAGTATTTT. It is translated as CASSFSGGATDTQYF.

This clone appeared a few times. The chain joins TRBV7-9 to TRBJ2-1; 8 nucleotides agree with TRBD2. Germline lookup yields CDR1 SEHNR and CDR2 FQNEAQ (reference sequence). V was clipped by 4 bases and J by 8 bases; unmatched bases: 13. The CDR3 has 16 amino acids. The CDR3 sequence is CASSSRTSPGGHEQFF. The CDR3 coding sequence is TGTGCCAGCAGCTCCCGGACTAGCCCCGGGGGCCATGAGCAGTTCTTC.

The chain combines TRBV4-2 with TRBJ2-1, with 9 bases fitting TRBD2. This CDR3 has 15 amino acids. Germline CDR1 reads LGHNA; CDR2 reads YNFKEQ. V trimming: 1 base; J trimming: 6 bases; junction bases outside the gene matches: 4. CDR3 DNA sequence: TGTGCCAGCAGCCAAGGTAGCGGGAGAAGCAATGAGCAGTTCTTC. The encoded protein is CASSQGSGRSNEQFF.

The chain combines TRBV19 with TRBJ2-5, with D possibly matching TRBD1 (5 bases). The V end was cut by 6 bases, the J end by 3 bases, with 14 bases between. Germline assignment: CDR1 LNHDA and CDR2 SQIVND (reference sequence). This CDR3 spans 14 amino acids. The CDR3: CASSPTGAEETQYF. Written as DNA, the CDR3 is TGTGCCAGTAGCCCCACTGGGGCGGAAGAGACCCAGTACTTC.

This chain uses TRBV9 with TRBJ2-1; 10 positions agree with TRBD2. Trimming took 9 bases from V and 2 from J; bases not matched to a gene: 2. Germline V CDR1 and CDR2: SGDLS, YYNGEE. The CDR3 runs 13 residues. The CDR3 nucleotides are TGTGCCACGGGGACTAGCGCCTACAATGAGCAGTTCTTC. Its protein product is CATGTSAYNEQFF. The full variable domain, rest sourced from reference TRBV9 and TRBJ2-1, is DSGVTQTPKHLITATGQRVTLRCSPRSGDLSVYWYQQSLDQGLQFLIQYYNGEERAKGNILERFSAQQFPDLHSELNLSSLELGDSALYFCATGTSAYNEQFFGPGTRLTVL.

J is TRBJ1-6 and V is TRBV6-5, with 7 bases lining up with TRBD1. The CDR3 runs 15 residues. V lost 6 bases and J lost 11; bases outside the gene matches: 13. Per germline, CDR1 MNHEY and CDR2 SVGAGI. The CDR3 loop is CASSPTGTAVPPLHF. The CDR3 nucleotides read TGTGCCAGCAGCCCCACCGGGACAGCTGTACCACCCCTCCACTTT.

The chain carries TRBV9 and TRBJ2-1; 12 bases agree with TRBD2. With V trimmed by 4 bases and J by 2 bases, 7 bases remained unmatched. The length of the CDR3 is 17 residues. Germline assignment: CDR1 SGDLS and CDR2 YYNGEE. The CDR3 nucleotides are TGTGCCAGCAGCCCATATCTAGCGGGAGGGCCCTACAATGAGCAGTTCTTC. Its translation is CASSPYLAGGPYNEQFF. The full variable domain, with the rest looked up from reference TRBV9 and TRBJ2-1, is DSGVTQTPKHLITATGQRVTLRCSPRSGDLSVYWYQQSLDQGLQFLIQYYNGEERAKGNILERFSAQQFPDLHSELNLSSLELGDSALYFCASSPYLAGGPYNEQFFGPGTRLTVL.

Comments on this clone: The germline gene is not matched at one end of the junction; a read error may be the cause. The CDR3 protein is CASREERTSFYEQYF. The CDR3 coding sequence is TGTGCCAGCAGGGAAGAAAGGACTAGCTTCTACGAGCAGTACTTC. This chain uses TRBV6-1 with TRBJ2-7, with TRBD2 matching over 8 bases. CDR1 is MNHNS and CDR2 is SASEGT in the germline V gene. This CDR3 contains 15 residues.

The rearrangement joins TRBV6-4 to TRBJ2-2; possibly TRBD1 for D (6 bases). V lost 9 bases to trimming and J lost 4 bases, with 12 bases between them. Germline CDR1 MRHNA, CDR2 SNTAGT. The CDR3 totals 13 residues. CDR3 nucleotide sequence: TGTGCCAGTTCAACAGGGCCCACCGGGGAGCTGTTTTTT. It is translated as CASSTGPTGELFF.

This chain uses TRBV29-1 with TRBJ1-1; TRBD1 aligns across 9 bases. The CDR3 totals 17 residues. Looked up from germline, CDR1 is SQVTM and CDR2 is ANQGSEA. Trimming took 0 bases from V and 2 from J; bases not matched to a gene: 10. As DNA, the CDR3 is TGCAGCGTTGAAGATCATGGACAGGGGTTACAAAACACTGAAGCTTTCTTT. This sequence encodes CSVEDHGQGLQNTEAFF.

V usage is TRBV29-1 and J usage is TRBJ2-1; D tentatively fits TRBD1 or TRBD2 (5 bases each). There are 14 residues in the CDR3. Germline values: CDR1 SQVTM, CDR2 ANQGSEA. V was cut by 2 bases and J by 2 bases, with 10 bases left in between. CDR3 DNA sequence: TGCAGCGTTGAATTGGGACCCGCCTACAATGAGCAGTTCTTC. This gives the protein CSVELGPAYNEQFF.

The rearrangement links TRBV4-2 to TRBJ1-6, with D uncertain. The CDR3 has 14 amino acids. V lost 0 bases, J lost 10 bases, and 10 bases lay in between. CDR1 and CDR2 (germline): LGHNA, YNFKEQ. The CDR3 loop reads CASSQEALGSPLHF. CDR3 bases: TGTGCCAGCAGCCAAGAGGCTCTTGGGTCACCCCTCCACTTT.

The chain carries TRBV6-5 and TRBJ1-2; D gene ambiguous. CDR1 is MNHEY and CDR2 is SVGAGI in the germline V gene. V dropped 7 bases and J dropped 8 bases, with 11 bases sitting between them. This CDR3 comprises 11 residues. The DNA for the CDR3 is TGTGCCAGCATGGGGTCAGGCGGCTACACCTTC. Translation: CASMGSGGYTF.

This chain uses TRBV5-1 with TRBJ1-1; TRBD1 might be the D (6 bases). CDR1 is SGHRS and CDR2 is YFSETQ in the germline V gene. CDR3 size: 16 residues. V was trimmed by 1 base and J by 1 base, leaving 14 bases between them. In DNA, the CDR3 is TGCGCCAGCAGCTTGACCTTCAGGGGAGGGAACACTGAAGCTTTCTTT. Translated: CASSLTFRGGNTEAFF.

CDR3 sequence (DNA): TGTGCCAGCAGCTTGGGCCCGGGGAGAAGGGGCGGGGAGCTGTTTTTT. Amino acids: CASSLGPGRRGGELFF. V gene TRBV5-4 combines with J gene TRBJ2-2, with D tentatively TRBD1 or TRBD2 (5 bases each). V was shortened by 0 bases and J by 7 bases, with 16 bases between the two germline ends. The CDR3 sequence is 16 residues long. CDR1 is SGHNT, CDR2 YYREEE, per germline (reference sequence). Full variable domain (remainder filled in from reference TRBV5-4 and TRBJ2-2): ETGVTQSPTHLIKTRGQQVTLRCSSQSGHNTVSWYQQALGQGPQFIFQYYREEENGRGNFPPRFSGLQFPNYSSELNVNALELDDSALYLCASSLGPGRRGGELFFGEGSRLTVL.

The V call is TRBV29-1, the J call TRBJ1-1; D is perhaps TRBD1 (5 bases). This CDR3 is built from 14 residues. Germline V gene data show CDR1 as SQVTM and CDR2 as ANQGSEA. Trimming took off 4 bases at V and 0 bases at J, with 12 bases between the two ends. The CDR3 DNA sequence: TGCAGCGTTGTTAGGGGCGGCATGAACACTGAAGCTTTCTTT. It encodes CSVVRGGMNTEAFF.

The rearrangement links TRBV5-1 to TRBJ2-2, with a possible D match to TRBD1 (5 bases). CDR1 SGHRS and CDR2 YFSETQ come from the germline V gene. Trimming stripped 6 bases from V and 0 bases from J, with 12 bases between. There are 15 residues in the CDR3. CDR3 residues: CASTQGVANTGELFF. CDR3 nucleotides: TGCGCCAGCACTCAAGGGGTAGCGAACACCGGGGAGCTGTTTTTT.

The chain combines TRBV29-1 with TRBJ2-5, with 11 bases fitting TRBD2. V was pared by 2 bases and J by 5 bases, with 10 bases of the junction left unmatched. The germline V gene has CDR1 SQVTM and CDR2 ANQGSEA. The CDR3 extends over 16 amino acids. CDR3 in amino acids: CSVEKILAGVGETQYF. CDR3 in DNA: TGCAGCGTTGAAAAAATACTAGCGGGAGTGGGGGAGACCCAGTACTTC.

The chain employs TRBV7-2 and TRBJ1-5; 12 bases are shared with TRBD1. The length of the CDR3 is 17 residues. Germline-derived CDR1 and CDR2 are SGHTA and FQGNSA. Losses at the gene ends were 4 bases for V and 7 bases for J; bases not matched to a gene: 11. CDR3: CASSSDPGQGAWQPQHF. In DNA, the CDR3 is TGTGCCAGCAGCTCTGACCCGGGACAGGGGGCTTGGCAGCCCCAGCATTTT.

The chain links TRBV4-2 to TRBJ2-1; no reliable D call. Germline loops: CDR1 LGHNA, CDR2 YNFKEQ. This CDR3 contains 14 residues. V lost 0 bases and J 9 bases, leaving 12 bases between the germline ends. The CDR3 DNA follows: TGTGCCAGCAGCCAAGAAACCCTTTCGGGTGAGCAGTTCTTC. Residues: CASSQETLSGEQFF.

This clone is a singleton in its sample. The CDR3 protein is CASSTPYGSTDTQYF. CDR3 nucleotide sequence: TGTGCCAGCAGTACCCCCTACGGAAGCACAGATACGCAGTATTTT. The genes are TRBV27 and TRBJ2-3; D uncertain. The CDR3 has 15 residues. Between the trimmed V and J ends, which lost 5 bases and 0 bases, there was a span of 12 bases. Germline-derived CDR1 and CDR2 are MNHEY and SMNVEV (reference sequence).

J is TRBJ2-1 and V is TRBV27; D gene ambiguous. Germline CDR1 and CDR2: MNHEY and SMNVEV (reference sequence). The CDR3 is 13 residues long. Deletions cut 3 bases from V and 8 bases from J, with 11 bases between. The CDR3 is CASSFDWRYEQFF. The CDR3 coding sequence is TGTGCCAGCAGTTTTGACTGGCGGTATGAGCAGTTCTTC.

This clone was found once. The chain carries TRBV5-1 and TRBJ2-1; TRBD2 agrees at 11 bases. The CDR3 loop spans 15 amino acids. Germline V CDR1 and CDR2: SGHRS, YFSETQ. J lost 7 bases, V lost 3 bases, and 6 bases had no gene match. CDR3 in amino acids: CASSSIAGGRNEQFF. The CDR3 region has the DNA TGCGCCAGCAGCTCAATAGCGGGAGGGAGGAATGAGCAGTTCTTC.

This chain uses TRBV6-1 with TRBJ1-2; D remains unclear. The germline gives CDR1 MNHNS, CDR2 SASEGT. The V gene lost 1 base and the J gene lost 6 bases, with 12 bases spanning the gap. The CDR3 covers 14 residues. Here the CDR3 DNA reads TGTGCCAGCAGTGAAGTAGCCACAAGCCATGGCTACACCTTC. This encodes CASSEVATSHGYTF.